This T cell receptor beta chain was recovered during a study of shared clonotypes between healthy human individuals. The wider study: Three plates each covered CD4 naive and memory; CD8 naive two, CD8 memory one.

Deep-level assay runs were performed. Method: immunoSEQ multiplex PCR; TCRdb's copy keeps in-frame clones and lacks some. The sample holds millions of clones; 85% to 95% are singletons and the top ten take 0.1% to 0.15%. V lost 3 bases, J lost 5 bases, and 11 bases lay in between. Germline values: CDR1 ENHRY, CDR2 SYGVKD. The CDR3 extends over 14 amino acids. The chain joins TRBV10-3 to TRBJ2-1, with D tentatively TRBD2 (5 bases). Sequencing input: naive CD4+ T cells sorted from blood. This sample's subset: CD45RA+ positively selected. The receptor was isolated from a man between 18 and 29 years old in good health. The CDR3: CAISDLAANNEQFF. The CDR3 DNA is TGTGCCATCAGTGACCTAGCCGCAAACAATGAGCAGTTCTTC.